This TCR beta chain was identified during a study of monozygotic twins with inflammatory bowel disease. TCRdb reprocessed the 5' RACE reads and keeps a single row for each CDR3 protein, giving no DNA. The sample holds over 110,000 distinct CDR3 sequences. The specimen sequenced was blood. The origin of this receptor is a human donor with ulcerative colitis or Crohn's disease, or a healthy co-twin of an affected twin (not recorded which).

CDR3 sequence reads: CASSLTRQGDSLATNEQFF. The chain has TRBV7-3 and TRBJ2-1; TCRdb indicates TRBD1, and absent DNA this call remains unverified. CDR3 length: 19 amino acids. Germline lookup yields CDR1 SGHTA and CDR2 FQGTGA.